These T cell receptor beta chains were read from a single sample in a study of neurological immune-mediated disorders. In TCRdb, the 5' RACE reads were re-called with MiXCR into one record per CDR3 protein. The sample lists about 120,000 distinct CDR3 sequences; roughly 3.2% were seen once. Material: PBMCs. These receptors all stem from a woman aged 25 to 45 with multiple sclerosis. Both conserved end residues are part of each CDR3. A D gene is named only where the DNA matches it firmly. Clone size is given as once, few, many, or a class for an expanded clone.

>TRBV7-2|many|TRBJ2-7|NA
TGTGCCAGCAGCCACCCCGCCTACGAGCAGTACTTC
CASSHPAYEQYF
>TRBV10-1|many|TRBJ2-2|NA
TGCGCCAGCAGTGAGGGTAGGGACACCGGGGAGCTGTTTTTT
CASSEGRDTGELFF
>TRBV27|many|TRBJ1-1|NA
TGTGCCAGCAGTCCCTCGACAGGAGAAATGAACACTGAAGCTTTCTTT
CASSPSTGEMNTEAFF
>TRBV20-1|many|TRBJ1-6|NA
TGCAGTGCTAGAGACCAGGGGTTAGGGTCACCCCTCCACTTT
CSARDQGLGSPLHF
>TRBV20-1|many|TRBJ2-1|NA
TGCAGTGCCGAGACTAGAAGCTCCTACAATGAGCAGTTCTTC
CSAETRSSYNEQFF
>TRBV5-5|many|TRBJ2-5|NA
TGTGCCAGCAGCTTTTGGGACGGCCAAGAGACCCAGTACTTC
CASSFWDGQETQYF
>TRBV10-3|many|TRBJ1-2|TRBD1
TGTGCCATCAGCTCGATCGCCGGGACAGGGGGCGTTGATGGCTACACCTTC
CAISSIAGTGGVDGYTF
>TRBV7-2|many|TRBJ2-2|TRBD1
TGTGCCAGCAGCTTTCTGGGACAGGGCGGCATCGGGGAGCTGTTTTTT
CASSFLGQGGIGELFF
>TRBV9|many|TRBJ1-6|NA
TGTGCCAGCAGCGTAGATGGGGAGAATTCACCCCTCCACTTT
CASSVDGENSPLHF
>TRBV29-1|few|TRBJ1-1|NA
TGCAGCGTTGTACCACAGGGTGGCTCCTCTGAAGCTTTCTTT
CSVVPQGGSSEAFF
>TRBV6-5|many|TRBJ2-5|NA
TGTGCCAGCAGCCGACCGGGTCAAGAGACCCAGTACTTC
CASSRPGQETQYF
>TRBV4-1|many|TRBJ2-7|NA
TGCGCCAGCAGCCAATTCGAGGGGACTTTATACGAGCAGTACTTC
CASSQFEGTLYEQYF
>TRBV18|many|TRBJ2-1|NA
TGTGCCAGCTCACCAAGGGGGGCTGAGCAGTTCTTC
CASSPRGAEQFF